Shown below are 6 T cell receptor beta chains from a single sample sequenced in a study of cytomegalovirus exposure and HLA in healthy donors. Primers for the PCR totalled 60 Vbeta and 13 Jbeta. Method: immunoSEQ multiplex PCR; TCRdb's copy keeps in-frame clones and lacks some. In the table there are under 200,000 clones, around 77% of which are singletons. Sequencing input: PBMCs. These receptors originate from a man in his thirties or forties in good health and CMV-seropositive.

The chain recombines TRBV28 with TRBJ2-1, with 9 bases lining up with TRBD1. J gave up 5 bases and V 2 bases, and 1 base lay outside the gene matches. The CDR3 is made up of 14 amino acids. The germline CDR1 and CDR2 sequences are MDHEN and SYDVKM. CDR3 protein: CASSLGQGNNEQFF. In nucleotides, the CDR3 is TGTGCCAGCAGTTTAGGACAGGGGAACAATGAGCAGTTCTTC.

This chain connects TRBV5-1 to TRBJ2-1; TRBD2 matches at 10 bases. Trimming at V came to 4 bases and at J to 7 bases, leaving 8 bases not matched to a gene. CDR1 SGHRS and CDR2 YFSETQ come from the germline V gene. The CDR3 runs 15 residues. The CDR3 sequence: CASSVSSGGGNEQFF. In DNA form, the CDR3 reads TGCGCCAGCAGCGTCTCTAGCGGGGGAGGGAATGAGCAGTTCTTC.

The rearrangement joins TRBV5-1 to TRBJ2-2, with 11 positions matching TRBD2. The V gene end was trimmed by 1 base and the J gene end by 6 bases; junction bases not matched to a gene: 11. Germline CDR1 and CDR2: SGHRS and YFSETQ. The CDR3 consists of 18 residues. The CDR3 nucleotides read TGCGCCAGCAGCTTGCTAGCGGGGGGCTCGATTTTATCCGGGGAGCTGTTTTTT. This gives the protein CASSLLAGGSILSGELFF. The variable domain in full, with the rest retrieved from reference TRBV5-1 and TRBJ2-2, is KAGVTQTPRYLIKTRGQQVTLSCSPISGHRSVSWYQQTPGQGLQFLFEYFSETQRNKGNFPGRFSGRQFSNSRSEMNVSTLELGDSALYLCASSLLAGGSILSGELFFGEGSRLTVL.

The chain recombines TRBV25-1 with TRBJ2-7; D remains ambiguous. The CDR3 consists of 13 residues. Germline V gene data show CDR1 as MGHDK and CDR2 as SYGVNS. V lost 7 bases, J lost 1 base, and 11 bases lay in between. This chain's CDR3 is CASTPPGSYEQYF. In DNA, the CDR3 is TGTGCCAGCACCCCGCCCGGGTCCTACGAGCAGTACTTC.

V is TRBV9 and J is TRBJ2-2, with D possibly being TRBD1 (6 bases). Trimming pared 4 bases from V and 2 bases from J, leaving 12 bases between. Germline assignment: CDR1 SGDLS and CDR2 YYNGEE. This CDR3 comprises 15 residues. The CDR3 here is CASSTRTVNTGELFF. CDR3 bases: TGTGCCAGCAGCACCCGGACAGTTAACACCGGGGAGCTGTTTTTT.

This chain links TRBV7-9 with TRBJ2-6; TRBD1 might be the D (5 bases). V shed 1 base and J shed 5 bases, with 9 bases lying between them. CDR3 length: 15 amino acids. CDR1 SEHNR and CDR2 FQNEAQ come from the germline V gene (reference sequence). In nucleotides, the CDR3 is TGTGCCAGCAGCTTAGTACAGGAGAGGGCCAACGTCCTGACTTTC. Translated: CASSLVQERANVLTF. Full variable domain (rest looked up from reference TRBV7-9 and TRBJ2-6): DTGVSQNPRHKITKRGQNVTFRCDPISEHNRLYWYRQTLGQGPEFLTYFQNEAQLEKSRLLSDRFSAERPKGSFSTLEIQRTEQGDSAMYLCASSLVQERANVLTFGAGSRLTVL.